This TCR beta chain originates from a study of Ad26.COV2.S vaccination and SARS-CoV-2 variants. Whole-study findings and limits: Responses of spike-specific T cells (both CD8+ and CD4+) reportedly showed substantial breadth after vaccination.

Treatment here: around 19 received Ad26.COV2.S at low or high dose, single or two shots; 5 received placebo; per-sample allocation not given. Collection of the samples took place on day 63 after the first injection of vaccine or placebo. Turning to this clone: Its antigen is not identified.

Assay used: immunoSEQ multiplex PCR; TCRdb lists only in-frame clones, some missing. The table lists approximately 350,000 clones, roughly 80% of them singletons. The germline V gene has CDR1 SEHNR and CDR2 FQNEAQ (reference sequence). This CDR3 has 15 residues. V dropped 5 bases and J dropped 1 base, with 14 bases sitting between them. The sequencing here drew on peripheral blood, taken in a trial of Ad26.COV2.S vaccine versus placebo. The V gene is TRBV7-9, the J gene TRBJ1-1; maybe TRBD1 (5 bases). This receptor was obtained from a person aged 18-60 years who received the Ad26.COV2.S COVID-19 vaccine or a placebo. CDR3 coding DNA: TGTGCCAGCAGCAACTACCGGGACGCGAACACTGAAGCTTTCTTT. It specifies CASSNYRDANTEAFF.